This T cell receptor (beta chain) was recorded in a study of blood T cell repertoires in COVID-19. Turning to the study itself: COVID-19 samples, acute and convalescent, were from the United States, Italy and Spain. PBMCs, B-cell-depleted T cells, or T cells provided the cDNA or gDNA that made up the material.

How the authors handled the data: Reference gene primer amplification gave estimated nucleated cell counts. Only in-frame clones appear in the TCRdb table, and some are missing; sequencing was by immunoSEQ multiplex PCR. D and trimming were read from the DNA, whereas the V and J calls and clone size are those reported in that table. This sample has 85,000 to 130,000 clones; roughly nine tenths occur once, and the top ten carry 6%. CDR3 length: 13 residues. Trimming stripped 5 bases from V and 4 bases from J, with 11 bases between. Per germline, CDR1 SGHAT and CDR2 FQNNGV. This TCR was sampled from a human donor in a cohort sampled during active COVID-19. The J gene is TRBJ2-5, the V gene TRBV11-2; tentatively, D is TRBD2 (6 bases). The sample consisted of peripheral blood. The CDR3, as DNA: TGTGCCAGCAGCGTTGGGGGGTTAGAGACCCAGTACTTC. Translation: CASSVGGLETQYF.